This T cell receptor beta chain comes out of a study of T cell responses to AZD1222 COVID-19 vaccine. Overall study context: Investigators merged groups given second doses at roughly 4 or roughly 12 weeks.

Only in-frame clones appear in the TCRdb table, and some are missing; sequencing was by immunoSEQ multiplex PCR. The sample has 95,000 to 150,000 clones, roughly 93% seen once. As for this clone: Its cognate antigen is unknown.

The study, taken as a whole, reports: Only 6 or 7 AZD1222 recipients tested seropositive at baseline.

The CDR3 totals 13 residues. CDR1 and CDR2 (germline): LNHDA, SQIVND (reference sequence). V was cut by 6 bases and J by 7 bases, with 13 bases left in between. The V call is TRBV19, the J call TRBJ2-4; D is undetermined. The origin of this receptor is an adult in good health. The sample consisted of peripheral blood, taken on day 0 of AZD1222 vaccination. CDR3 bases: TGTGCCAGTAGCATAATGGTCGCGAACATTCAGTACTTC. The encoded protein is CASSIMVANIQYF.